This TCR beta chain comes out of a study of T-cell memory formation after mild COVID-19. Study-wide background: TCR clustering was largely donor specific.

After 5'RACE with constant-segment primers, TCR alpha and TCR beta cDNA libraries carrying sample barcodes and UMIs were obtained. TCRdb re-analysed the 5' RACE reads in MiXCR, keeping a single row per CDR3 protein. Here the sample spans 300,000 to 400,000 distinct CDR3 sequences, approximately 15% being singletons. General observations from the study: While clones contracting from day 15 to 85 were balanced between CD4 and CD8, later expanders leaned CD4+. Researchers found some responding clones in pre-infection memory, a sign that cross-reactive memory joined.

Points on this clonotype: The target antigen is unknown.

The origin of this receptor is a man younger than 35 who had mild COVID-19 (a few samples of this study predate the infection). Cell type and time point are not known. The sample consisted of PBMCs or a T cell subset sorted from them (not recorded which).

CDR3 DNA sequence: TGTGCCAGCAGCCCGGACAGGGAAGAGCAGTACGTC. This codes for CASSPDREEQYV. V and J are TRBV5-5 and TRBJ2-7; 8 bases align to TRBD1. With V trimmed by 4 bases and J by 7 bases, 4 bases remained unmatched. Germline V gene sequence: CDR1 SGHKS, CDR2 YYEKEE (reference sequence). This CDR3 comprises 12 residues.